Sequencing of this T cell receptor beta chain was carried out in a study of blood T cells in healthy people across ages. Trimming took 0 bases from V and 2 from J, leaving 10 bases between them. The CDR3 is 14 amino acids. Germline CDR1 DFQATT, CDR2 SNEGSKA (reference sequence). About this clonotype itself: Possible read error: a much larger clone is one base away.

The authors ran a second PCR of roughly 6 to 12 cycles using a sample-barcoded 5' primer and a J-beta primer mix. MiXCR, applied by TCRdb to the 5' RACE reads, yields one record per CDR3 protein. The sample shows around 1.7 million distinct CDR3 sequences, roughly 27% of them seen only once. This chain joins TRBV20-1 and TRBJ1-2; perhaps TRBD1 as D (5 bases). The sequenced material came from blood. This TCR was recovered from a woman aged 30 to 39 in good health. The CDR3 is CSARDRGGNYGYTF. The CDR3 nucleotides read TGCAGTGCTAGAGATCGCGGGGGGAACTATGGCTACACCTTC.